One sample yielded the 31 T cell receptor beta chains listed below, sequenced in a study of OX40 agonist ivuxolimab in advanced cancers. Clones were sequenced by immunoSEQ multiplex PCR, and TCRdb holds only the in-frame ones, with some missing. The table has tens of thousands of clones, about 86% seen once. This specimen was CD4+ or CD8+ T cells sorted from blood, taken in a trial of the OX40 agonist ivuxolimab. These receptors were obtained from an adult with an advanced solid tumor such as melanoma, head and neck, liver or kidney cancer.

V usage is TRBV5-4 and J usage is TRBJ2-5; 12 nucleotides agree with TRBD2. V lost 4 bases, J lost 4 bases, and 2 bases stayed unmatched. CDR1 and CDR2 (germline): SGHNT, YYREEE (reference sequence). The CDR3 runs 14 residues. CDR3 loop: CASSLTSGGETQYF. As DNA, the CDR3 is TGTGCCAGCAGCCTGACTAGCGGGGGAGAGACCCAGTACTTC.

The rearrangement links TRBV6-6 to TRBJ1-1; D remains ambiguous. Germline lookup yields CDR1 MNHNY and CDR2 SVGAGI (reference sequence). The length of the CDR3 is 13 residues. The ends were cut back, 4 bases at V and 7 bases at J, with 13 bases in the middle. CDR3 sequence: CASSSLVGREAFF. CDR3 nucleotides: TGTGCCAGCAGTTCTTTAGTCGGGCGTGAAGCTTTCTTT.

The CDR3 nucleotides read TGTGCCAGCATTAGCGGGGGGGCCACAGATACGCAGTATTTT. Encoded protein: CASISGGATDTQYF. The V call is TRBV2, the J call TRBJ2-3; 11 bases line up with TRBD2. Germline V gene lookup returns CDR1 SNHLY and CDR2 FYNNEI. The length of the CDR3 is 14 residues. With 7 bases clipped from V and 2 bases from J, the junction kept 2 bases outside the gene matches. Using reference TRBV2 and TRBJ2-3 for the parts outside the CDR3, the full variable domain is EPEVTQTPSHQVTQMGQEVILRCVPISNHLYFYWYRQILGQKVEFLVSFYNNEISEKSEIFDDQFSVERPDGSNFTLKIRSTKLEDSAMYFCASISGGATDTQYFGPGTRLTVL.

V usage is TRBV19 and J usage is TRBJ1-2, with 8 nucleotides matching TRBD1. The CDR3 has 13 residues. Germline-derived CDR1 and CDR2 are LNHDA and SQIVND (reference sequence). Trimming cost V 6 bases and J 6 bases; bases outside gene matches: 6. The CDR3 region is CASSSQGANGYTF. CDR3 in DNA: TGTGCCAGTAGCTCCCAGGGGGCAAATGGCTACACCTTC. The variable domain in full, with the rest retrieved from reference TRBV19 and TRBJ1-2, is DGGITQSPKYLFRKEGQNVTLSCEQNLNHDAMYWYRQDPGQGLRLIYYSQIVNDFQKGDIAEGYSVSREKKESFPLTVTSAQKNPTAFYLCASSSQGANGYTFGSGTRLTVV.

V gene TRBV5-4 combines with J gene TRBJ2-3, with D perhaps matching TRBD1 (5 bases). This CDR3 is built from 15 residues. Looked up from germline, CDR1 is SGHNT and CDR2 is YYREEE (reference sequence). V was cut by 2 bases and J by 3 bases, with 13 bases left in between. The CDR3 sequence is CASSFRGQGTDTQYF. CDR3 DNA sequence: TGTGCCAGCAGCTTTAGGGGTCAGGGAACAGATACGCAGTATTTT.

The chain couples TRBV15 to TRBJ2-7; unclear D gene. Germline V gene lookup returns CDR1 LNHNV and CDR2 YYDKDF (reference sequence). V was trimmed by 4 bases and J by 2 bases, leaving 12 bases between them. The CDR3 has 14 residues. The CDR3 spells CATSIDLLTYEQYF. The CDR3 region has the DNA TGTGCCACCAGCATTGACCTGTTGACCTACGAGCAGTACTTC.

The chain uses TRBV7-2 and TRBJ2-7; TRBD1 matches at 7 bases. The germline gives CDR1 SGHTA, CDR2 FQGNSA. The CDR3 runs 14 residues. The V segment lost 5 bases and the J segment 4 bases; nucleotides outside the gene matches: 8. The CDR3 bases are TGTGCCAGCAGCCCCGACAGGGCCAGGTACGAGCAGTACTTC. Translating gives CASSPDRARYEQYF. Looking up the rest from reference TRBV7-2 and TRBJ2-7 gives the full variable domain: GAGVSQSPSNKVTEKGKDVELRCDPISGHTALYWYRQSLGQGLEFLIYFQGNSAPDKSGLPSDRFSAERTGGSVSTLTIQRTQQEDSAVYLCASSPDRARYEQYFGPGTRLTVT.

V is TRBV5-1 and J is TRBJ1-2, with D hard to call. The CDR3 runs to 13 residues. In germline, CDR1 is SGHRS, CDR2 YFSETQ. Deletions cut 0 bases from V and 3 bases from J, with 6 bases between. The CDR3 protein is CASSLVRDYGYTF. The CDR3 DNA is TGCGCCAGCAGCTTGGTCCGGGACTATGGCTACACCTTC.

V usage is TRBV10-2 and J usage is TRBJ1-5; D is perhaps TRBD1 (6 bases). Germline V gene sequence: CDR1 WSHSY, CDR2 SAAADI. The V and J ends lost 7 bases and 2 bases respectively, with 6 bases between them. The length of the CDR3 is 12 residues. CDR3 loop: CASTGGNQPQHF. CDR3 nucleotides: TGCGCCAGCACAGGGGGCAATCAGCCCCAGCATTTT.

CDR3 sequence reads: CASSRALGPSDYGYTF. CDR3 in DNA: TGTGCCAGTAGTAGAGCCCTTGGACCCAGCGACTATGGCTACACCTTC. This chain uses TRBV19 with TRBJ1-2, with D uncertain. V dropped 4 bases and J dropped 3 bases, with 18 bases sitting between them. From germline, CDR1 is LNHDA and CDR2 SQIVND (reference sequence). This CDR3 has 16 residues.

The chain combines TRBV18 with TRBJ2-7; 10 bases are shared with TRBD1. The V gene's germline CDR1 is KGHSH and CDR2 LQKENI. This CDR3 region has 15 residues. V trimming: 3 bases; J trimming: 2 bases; junction bases outside the gene matches: 4. CDR3 residues: CASSPGGTGAYEQYF. CDR3 coding DNA: TGTGCCAGCTCACCGGGTGGGACAGGGGCCTACGAGCAGTACTTC.

DNA for the CDR3: TGTGCCAGCTCACCGGGCCGGGGGGGAGAAGAGACCCAGTACTTC. As protein: CASSPGRGGEETQYF. This chain links TRBV18 with TRBJ2-5; 8 bases fit TRBD2. CDR3 length equals 15 residues. Germline V gene sequence: CDR1 KGHSH, CDR2 LQKENI. Losses at the gene ends were 3 bases for V and 3 bases for J; bases not matched to a gene: 6.

The chain combines TRBV27 with TRBJ2-2; 15 nucleotides match TRBD2. Germline V gene lookup returns CDR1 MNHEY and CDR2 SMNVEV (reference sequence). Trimming removed 6 bases from V and 5 bases from J; junction bases left unmatched: 10. This CDR3 region has 18 residues. Written as DNA, the CDR3 is TGTGCCAGCAGGAGACCGGGACTAGCGGGGGGCGGGACCGGGGAGCTGTTTTTT. This encodes CASRRPGLAGGGTGELFF.

This clone was observed a handful of times. The genes are TRBV6-6 and TRBJ2-2; D may correspond to TRBD1 or TRBD2 (5 bases each). Trimming removed 7 bases from V and 5 bases from J, with 17 bases in between. This CDR3 is built from 15 residues. Germline V CDR1 and CDR2: MNHNY, SVGAGI (reference sequence). CDR3 sequence (DNA): TGTGCCAGCACTATTCGTGTCGAGGGGACCGGGGAGCTGTTTTTT. Its protein product is CASTIRVEGTGELFF.

This rearrangement joins TRBV5-1 to TRBJ2-3; 9 nucleotides agree with TRBD2. The CDR3 totals 16 residues. V was clipped by 4 bases and J by 3 bases; unmatched bases: 9. CDR1 and CDR2 from the germline V gene are SGHRS and YFSETQ. The CDR3 reads CASSQSGGLRTDTQYF. The CDR3 nucleotides are TGCGCCAGCAGCCAGAGCGGGGGGCTCCGGACAGATACGCAGTATTTT.

This CDR3 reads CASSPRGRSNQPQHF. The CDR3 region has the DNA TGTGCCAGCAGTCCCCGTGGCAGGTCCAATCAGCCCCAGCATTTT. V usage is TRBV25-1 and J usage is TRBJ1-5; D ambiguous. The germline V and J ends were trimmed by 5 bases and 3 bases, with 14 bases remaining between them. The CDR3 spans 15 residues. Germline values: CDR1 MGHDK, CDR2 SYGVNS.

V is TRBV19 and J is TRBJ1-3; D not resolved. Germline V gene lookup returns CDR1 LNHDA and CDR2 SQIVND (reference sequence). This CDR3 comprises 15 residues. V lost 5 bases and J lost 2, with 13 bases in between. The CDR3 loop reads CASSPVVNPGNTIYF. The DNA for the CDR3 is TGTGCCAGTAGTCCGGTGGTAAACCCTGGAAACACCATATATTTT.

The genes are TRBV6-6 and TRBJ1-3; weak D call: TRBD1 (5 bases). CDR3 length equals 15 residues. Trimming pared 6 bases from V and 0 bases from J, leaving 12 bases between. In germline, CDR1 is MNHNY, CDR2 SVGAGI (reference sequence). The CDR3, as DNA: TGTGCCAGCAGCAACGACAGACACTCTGGAAACACCATATATTTT. Protein product: CASSNDRHSGNTIYF.

V and J are TRBV19 and TRBJ2-7; TRBD1 might be the D (5 bases). The length of the CDR3 is 14 residues. Germline V lookup: CDR1 LNHDA, CDR2 SQIVND (reference sequence). The germline V and J ends were trimmed by 3 bases and 2 bases, with 11 bases remaining between them. CDR3 coding DNA: TGTGCCAGTAGTATTCCAGGGTCCGCCTACGAGCAGTACTTC. It encodes CASSIPGSAYEQYF.

The chain employs TRBV7-6 and TRBJ2-7, with TRBD1 matching 9 bases. CDR3 length equals 13 residues. Per the germline V gene, CDR1 is SGHVS and CDR2 is FNYEAQ. Trimming removed 5 bases from V and 7 bases from J; junction bases left unmatched: 6. The CDR3 DNA follows: TGTGCCAGCAGCACAGGACAGGGGAGAGAGCAGTACTTC. This encodes CASSTGQGREQYF.

This chain uses TRBV5-1 with TRBJ1-4; tentative D call: TRBD1 (5 bases). The V end lost 3 bases, the J end lost 0 bases, and 12 bases lay between the germline ends. The CDR3 has 16 amino acids. From germline, CDR1 is SGHRS and CDR2 YFSETQ. Here the CDR3 reads CASSSGGYATNEKLFF. The CDR3 nucleotides are TGCGCCAGCAGCTCGGGGGGTTATGCAACTAATGAAAAACTGTTTTTT.

The V gene is TRBV19, the J gene TRBJ2-3; TRBD1 matches at 9 bases. CDR1 and CDR2 from the germline V gene are LNHDA and SQIVND (reference sequence). The CDR3 is 16 residues long. The trim removed 5 bases at V and 0 bases at J, leaving 6 bases unmatched. CDR3 DNA sequence: TGTGCCAGTAGTGCCGGGACAGGGTATAGCACAGATACGCAGTATTTT. This encodes CASSAGTGYSTDTQYF.

This chain joins TRBV7-9 and TRBJ2-3; 7 bases map to TRBD1. The CDR3 covers 18 residues. The germline gives CDR1 SEHNR, CDR2 FQNEAQ (reference sequence). V lost 5 bases and J lost 0; bases outside the gene matches: 14. CDR3 amino acids: CASSRVPLDRWSTDTQYF. CDR3 nucleotide sequence: TGTGCCAGCAGCCGAGTCCCTCTGGACAGGTGGAGCACAGATACGCAGTATTTT.

The chain couples TRBV21-1 to TRBJ1-5; the table's D call, TRBD1, has no DNA check behind it. TRBV21-1 is tagged as a pseudogene. This CDR3 is 14 amino acids long. The CDR3 DNA follows: TGTGCCAGCATTTCTGGACAGAGCAATCAGCCCCAGCATTTT. This encodes CASISGQSNQPQHF.

The CDR3 DNA reads as TGCGCCAGCAGTGACCCTAGCGGGGGCTCCACAGATACGCAGTATTTT. Translating gives CASSDPSGGSTDTQYF. V is TRBV10-2 and J is TRBJ2-3; 10 nucleotides align to TRBD2. The trim removed 3 bases at V and 2 bases at J, leaving 5 bases unmatched. CDR3 length equals 16 residues. From germline, CDR1 is WSHSY and CDR2 SAAADI.

This clone was seen more than once but under ten times. The chain is built from TRBV2 and TRBJ2-2; perhaps TRBD2 as D (5 bases). With 6 bases removed from V and 4 bases from J, the gap between germline ends came to 12 bases. The CDR3 totals 14 residues. The germline V gene has CDR1 SNHLY and CDR2 FYNNEI. The CDR3 bases are TGTGCCAGCAGGGAGGACGGGATCACCGGGGAGCTGTTTTTT. This gives the protein CASREDGITGELFF.

The V gene is TRBV14, the J gene TRBJ2-2, with 13 bases aligning to TRBD2. Trimming cost V 1 base and J 4 bases; bases outside gene matches: 6. The CDR3 has 18 amino acids. In germline, CDR1 is SGHDN, CDR2 FVKESK. The CDR3 loop is CASSQALAGGRITGELFF. The CDR3 DNA is TGTGCCAGCAGCCAAGCACTAGCGGGGGGGCGTATCACCGGGGAGCTGTTTTTT.

The genes are TRBV18 and TRBJ2-3; 7 bases agree with TRBD1. CDR3 length: 16 residues. The germline CDR1 and CDR2 sequences are KGHSH and LQKENI. V shed 5 bases, J shed 1 base, and the junction held 9 bases outside the gene matches. CDR3 coding DNA: TGTGCCAGCTCATCCGGGACAGTCCCGGGCACAGATACGCAGTATTTT. This gives the protein CASSSGTVPGTDTQYF.

This clone was observed once. The chain is built from TRBV15 and TRBJ1-1; D call uncertain. Germline assignment: CDR1 LNHNV and CDR2 YYDKDF (reference sequence). CDR3 size: 13 residues. Trimming removed 1 base from V and 7 bases from J, with 10 bases in between. The CDR3 sequence is CATSRVAQSEAFF. The CDR3 bases are TGTGCCACCAGCAGAGTTGCCCAGAGTGAAGCTTTCTTT.

The CDR3 reads CASGKGPSGTQYF. For the CDR3, the DNA is TGTGCCAGCGGAAAGGGACCTTCAGGGACCCAGTACTTC. The V call is TRBV2, the J call TRBJ2-5; possibly TRBD1 or TRBD2 for D (5 bases each). Germline loops: CDR1 SNHLY, CDR2 FYNNEI. The CDR3 loop spans 13 amino acids. V was shortened by 8 bases and J by 7 bases, with 17 bases between the two germline ends.

V gene TRBV7-9 combines with J gene TRBJ1-6; 7 nucleotides align to TRBD1. V dropped 5 bases and J dropped 6; count of bases not matched to a gene: 4. Germline V lookup: CDR1 SEHNR, CDR2 FQNEAQ (reference sequence). The CDR3 spans 14 residues. CDR3 in DNA: TGTGCCAGCAGCCAGGGACAGATTAATTCACCCCTCCACTTT. It encodes CASSQGQINSPLHF.